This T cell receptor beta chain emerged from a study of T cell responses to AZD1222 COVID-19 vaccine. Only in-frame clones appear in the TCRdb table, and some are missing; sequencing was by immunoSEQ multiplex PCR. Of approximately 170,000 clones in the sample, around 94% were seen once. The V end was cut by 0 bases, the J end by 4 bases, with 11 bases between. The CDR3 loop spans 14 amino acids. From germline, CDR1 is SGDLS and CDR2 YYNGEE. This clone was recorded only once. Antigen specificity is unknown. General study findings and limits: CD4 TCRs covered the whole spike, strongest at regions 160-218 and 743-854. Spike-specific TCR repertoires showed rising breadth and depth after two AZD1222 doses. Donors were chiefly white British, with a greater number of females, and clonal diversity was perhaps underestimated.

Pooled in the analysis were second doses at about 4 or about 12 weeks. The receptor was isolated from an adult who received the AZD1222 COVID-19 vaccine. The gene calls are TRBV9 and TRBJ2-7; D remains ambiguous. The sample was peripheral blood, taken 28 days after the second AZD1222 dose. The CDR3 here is CASSVGGAWYEQYF. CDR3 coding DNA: TGTGCCAGCAGCGTAGGAGGAGCGTGGTACGAGCAGTACTTC.